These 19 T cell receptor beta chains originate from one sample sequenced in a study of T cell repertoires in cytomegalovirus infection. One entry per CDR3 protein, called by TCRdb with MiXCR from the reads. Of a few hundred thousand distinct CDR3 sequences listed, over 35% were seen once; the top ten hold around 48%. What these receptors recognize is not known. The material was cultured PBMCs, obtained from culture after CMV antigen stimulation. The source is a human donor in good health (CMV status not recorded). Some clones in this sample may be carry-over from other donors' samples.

Here the CDR3 reads CASRQGLDGYTF. In DNA, the CDR3 is TGTGCCAGTAGGCAGGGGCTGGACGGCTACACCTTC. The V and J genes are TRBV19 and TRBJ1-2; possible D gene TRBD1, 6 bases. Germline CDR1 reads LNHDA; CDR2 reads SQIVND (reference sequence). Trimming left V 6 bases short and J 8 bases short, with 13 bases between. The CDR3 runs 12 residues.

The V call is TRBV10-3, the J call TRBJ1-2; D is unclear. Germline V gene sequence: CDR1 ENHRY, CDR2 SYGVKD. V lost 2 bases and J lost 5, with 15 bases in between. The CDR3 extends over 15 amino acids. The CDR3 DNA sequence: TGTGCCATCAGTGAGGTTGCTGACGTAAGGTATGGCTACACCTTC. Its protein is CAISEVADVRYGYTF.

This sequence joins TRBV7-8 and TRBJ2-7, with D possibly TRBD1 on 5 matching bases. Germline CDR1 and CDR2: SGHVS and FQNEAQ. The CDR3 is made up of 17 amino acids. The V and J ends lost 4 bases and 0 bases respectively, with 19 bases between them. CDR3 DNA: TGTGCCAGCAGCTCAAGTTGGACAAGGGCTAGCTCCTACGAGCAGTACTTC. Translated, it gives CASSSSWTRASSYEQYF. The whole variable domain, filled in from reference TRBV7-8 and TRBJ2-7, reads GAGVSQSPRYKVAKRGQDVALRCDPISGHVSLFWYQQALGQGPEFLTYFQNEAQLDKSGLPSDRFFAERPEGSVSTLKIQRTQQEDSAVYLCASSSSWTRASSYEQYFGPGTRLTVT.

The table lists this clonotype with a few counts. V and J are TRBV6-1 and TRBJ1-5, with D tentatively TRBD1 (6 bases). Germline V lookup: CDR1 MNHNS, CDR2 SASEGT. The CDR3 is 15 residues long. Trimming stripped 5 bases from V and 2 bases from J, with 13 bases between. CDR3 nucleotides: TGTGCCAGCAGTCATTGGGGGGGCGGCAATCAGCCCCAGCATTTT. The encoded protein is CASSHWGGGNQPQHF.

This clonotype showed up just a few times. The CDR3 DNA sequence: TGTGCCAGCAGCCCCACGGGGGCAGGTGGAAACACCATATATTTT. Amino acids: CASSPTGAGGNTIYF. The chain combines TRBV7-8 with TRBJ1-3; weak D call: TRBD1 (6 bases). The CDR3 length is 15 residues. Looked up from germline, CDR1 is SGHVS and CDR2 is FQNEAQ. V was trimmed by 5 bases and J by 3 bases, leaving 14 bases between them.

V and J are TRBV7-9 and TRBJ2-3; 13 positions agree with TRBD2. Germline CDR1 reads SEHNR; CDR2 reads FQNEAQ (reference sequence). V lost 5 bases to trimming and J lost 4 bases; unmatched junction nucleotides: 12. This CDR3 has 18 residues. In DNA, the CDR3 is TGTGCCAGCAGCCTCCCGGGACTAGCGGGGAAGAGGGCAGATACGCAGTATTTT. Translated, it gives CASSLPGLAGKRADTQYF.

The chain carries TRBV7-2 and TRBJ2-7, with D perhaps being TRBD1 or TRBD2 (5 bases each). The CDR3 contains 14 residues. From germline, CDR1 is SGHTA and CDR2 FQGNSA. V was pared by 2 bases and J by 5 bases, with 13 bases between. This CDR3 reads CASSLPPWGNEQYF. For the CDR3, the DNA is TGTGCCAGCAGCTTACCCCCTTGGGGGAACGAGCAGTACTTC.

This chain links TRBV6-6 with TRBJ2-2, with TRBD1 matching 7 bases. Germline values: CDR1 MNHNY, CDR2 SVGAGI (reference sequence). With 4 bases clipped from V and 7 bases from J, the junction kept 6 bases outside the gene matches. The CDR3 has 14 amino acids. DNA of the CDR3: TGTGCCAGCAGTTTGGACAGGCACGGCGGGGAGCTGTTTTTT. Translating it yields CASSLDRHGGELFF.

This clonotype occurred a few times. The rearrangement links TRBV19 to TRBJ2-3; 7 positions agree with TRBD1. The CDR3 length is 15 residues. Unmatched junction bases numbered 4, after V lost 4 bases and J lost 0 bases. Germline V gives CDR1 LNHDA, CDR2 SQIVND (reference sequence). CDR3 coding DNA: TGTGCCAGTAGTAAGGGACAGCCTAGCACAGATACGCAGTATTTT. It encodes CASSKGQPSTDTQYF.

CDR3 in amino acids: CASSLNGHKYGYTF. The DNA for the CDR3 is TGTGCCAGCAGCTTGAACGGCCACAAATATGGCTACACCTTC. The chain combines TRBV7-6 with TRBJ1-2; the D is unclear. Germline assignment: CDR1 SGHVS and CDR2 FNYEAQ. The CDR3 loop spans 14 amino acids. Trimming removed 3 bases from V and 5 bases from J, with 13 bases in between.

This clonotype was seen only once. The CDR3 reads CASSTSGDTGELFF. The CDR3 region has the DNA TGTGCCAGCAGTACTAGTGGGGACACCGGGGAGCTGTTTTTT. The chain couples TRBV28 to TRBJ2-2, with TRBD2 as a possible D gene (5 bases). Deletions cut 5 bases from V and 3 bases from J, with 10 bases between. The CDR3 totals 14 residues. Germline V CDR1 and CDR2: MDHEN, SYDVKM.

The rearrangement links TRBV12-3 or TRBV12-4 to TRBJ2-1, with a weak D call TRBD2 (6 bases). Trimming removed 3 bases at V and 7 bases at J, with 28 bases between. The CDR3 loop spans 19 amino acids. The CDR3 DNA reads TGTGCCAGCAGTTTTTGGGGCCCCTTGGGGGGAGTATTCATGAATGAGCAGTTCTTC. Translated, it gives CASSFWGPLGGVFMNEQFF.

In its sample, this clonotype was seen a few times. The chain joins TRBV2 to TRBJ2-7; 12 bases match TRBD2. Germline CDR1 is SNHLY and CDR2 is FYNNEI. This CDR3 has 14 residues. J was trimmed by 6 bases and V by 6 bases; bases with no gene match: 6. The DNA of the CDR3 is TGTGCCAGCAGCTGGACTAGCGGGAAACCCGAGCAGTACTTC. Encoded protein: CASSWTSGKPEQYF.

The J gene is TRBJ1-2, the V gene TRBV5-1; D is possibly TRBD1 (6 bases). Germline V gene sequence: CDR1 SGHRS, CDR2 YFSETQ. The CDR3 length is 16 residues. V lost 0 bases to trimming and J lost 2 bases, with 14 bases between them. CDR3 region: CASSLAGDTQNYGYTF. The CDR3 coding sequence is TGCGCCAGCAGCTTGGCGGGGGACACGCAAAACTATGGCTACACCTTC.

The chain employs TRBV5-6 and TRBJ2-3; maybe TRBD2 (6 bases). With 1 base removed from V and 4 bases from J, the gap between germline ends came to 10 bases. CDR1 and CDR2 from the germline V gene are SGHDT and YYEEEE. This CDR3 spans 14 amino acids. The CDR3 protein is CASSLSSGADTQYF. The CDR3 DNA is TGTGCCAGCAGCTTGTCCTCGGGGGCAGATACGCAGTATTTT. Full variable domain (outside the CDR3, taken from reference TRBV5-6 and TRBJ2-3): DAGVTQSPTHLIKTRGQQVTLRCSPKSGHDTVSWYQQALGQGPQFIFQYYEEEERQRGNFPDRFSGHQFPNYSSELNVNALLLGDSALYLCASSLSSGADTQYFGPGTRLTVL.

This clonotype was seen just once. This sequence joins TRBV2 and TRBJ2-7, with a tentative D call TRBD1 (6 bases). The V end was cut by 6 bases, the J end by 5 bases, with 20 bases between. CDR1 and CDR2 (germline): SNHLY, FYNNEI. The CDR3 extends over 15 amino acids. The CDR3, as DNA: TGTGCCAGCAGCTTCACAGGGACCTCGGGGAACGAGCAGTACTTC. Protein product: CASSFTGTSGNEQYF.

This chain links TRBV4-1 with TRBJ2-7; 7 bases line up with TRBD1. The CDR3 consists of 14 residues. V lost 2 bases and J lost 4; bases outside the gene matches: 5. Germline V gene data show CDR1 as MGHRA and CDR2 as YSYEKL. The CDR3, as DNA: TGCGCCAGCAGCCAACGACAGGGTGGATACGAGCAGTACTTC. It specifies CASSQRQGGYEQYF.

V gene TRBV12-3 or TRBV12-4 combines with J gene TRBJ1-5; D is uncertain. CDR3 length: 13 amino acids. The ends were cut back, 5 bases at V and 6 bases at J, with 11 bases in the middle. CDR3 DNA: TGTGCCAGCAGTATGACATTTCGTCAGCCCCAGCATTTT. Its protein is CASSMTFRQPQHF.

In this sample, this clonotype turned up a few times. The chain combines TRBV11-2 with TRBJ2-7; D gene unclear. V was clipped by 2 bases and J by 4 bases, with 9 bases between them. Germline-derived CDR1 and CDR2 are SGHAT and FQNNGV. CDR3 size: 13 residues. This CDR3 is CASSLNEEYEQYF. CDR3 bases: TGTGCCAGCAGCTTAAATGAGGAGTACGAGCAGTACTTC.